This T cell receptor (beta chain) derives from a study of T cell repertoires in cytomegalovirus infection. Study-level background: Public signatures in TCR beta pointed to CMV infection and matching HLA type. Study-wide results and limits: HLA-C-restricted, CMV-specific TCR beta clonotypes were dominant ex vivo.

MiXCR, run by TCRdb on the reads, gives a single entry per CDR3 protein. The table has 500,000 or so distinct CDR3 sequences, more than 15% seen once; the top ten hold 20% to 30%. The CDR3 extends over 13 amino acids. From germline, CDR1 is GTSNPN and CDR2 SVGIG (reference sequence). V shed 0 bases and J shed 7 bases, with 10 bases lying between them. About this clonotype: The antigen remains unidentified.

This sequence joins TRBV30 and TRBJ2-1; D might be TRBD1 (6 bases). Sequencing input: CD8+ T cells from PBMCs. The TCR comes from a human donor in good health (CMV status not recorded). Some clones in this sample may be carry-over from other donors' samples. The CDR3, as DNA: TGTGCCTGGAGTGTCGCAGGGGCAAATGAGCAGTTCTTC. Amino acids: CAWSVAGANEQFF.